A selection of T cell receptor beta chains follows, all from one sample in a study of regulatory T cells in long-lasting Graves disease. One entry per CDR3 protein, called by TCRdb with MiXCR from the multiplex PCR reads. The sample has a few hundred thousand distinct CDR3 sequences; roughly 20% are singletons. The sequencing here drew on peripheral blood mononuclear cells (PBMCs), taken when the disease was refractory, from a patient treated with antithyroid drugs. The receptors stem from a middle-aged woman with Graves disease. Both conserved end residues are part of each CDR3. D genes are given only for firm matches. Some rows mark clone size as missing; the rest say once, few, many or name a class of expanded clone.

D gene: TRBD1; V gene: TRBV28; clone size: many; J gene: TRBJ2-5; CDR3 protein: CASSTFWAGGHQETQYF; CDR3 DNA: TGTGCCAGCAGTACGTTCTGGGCAGGGGGTCACCAAGAGACCCAGTACTTC
D gene: TRBD2; V gene: TRBV11-1; clone size: few; J gene: TRBJ2-4; CDR3 protein: CASSPHRASGRAVAKNIQYF; CDR3 DNA: TGTGCCAGCAGCCCTCACCGGGCTAGCGGGAGGGCCGTTGCCAAAAACATTCAGTACTTC
D gene: TRBD1; V gene: TRBV7-2; clone size: NA; J gene: TRBJ1-1; CDR3 protein: CAISRGRNTEAFF; CDR3 DNA: TGTGCCATATCCAGGGGGCGGAACACTGAAGCTTTCTTT
D gene: NA; V gene: TRBV5-5; clone size: NA; J gene: TRBJ2-7; CDR3 protein: CASSLGGGTGDQYF; CDR3 DNA: TGTGCCAGCAGCTTGGGGGGCGGGACGGGCGATCAGTACTTC
D gene: TRBD1; V gene: TRBV20-1; clone size: many; J gene: TRBJ2-2; CDR3 protein: CSASRGRDTGELFF; CDR3 DNA: TGCAGTGCTAGCAGGGGGCGCGACACCGGGGAGCTGTTTTTT
D gene: TRBD1; V gene: TRBV18; clone size: NA; J gene: TRBJ2-5; CDR3 protein: CASSPILTGGGETQYF; CDR3 DNA: TGTGCCAGCTCACCAATCTTGACAGGGGGCGGTGAGACCCAGTACTTC
D gene: NA; V gene: TRBV29-1; clone size: NA; J gene: TRBJ2-5; CDR3 protein: CSTLLSLGPLETQYF; CDR3 DNA: TGCAGCACGTTGCTCAGTCTGGGACCACTTGAGACCCAGTACTTC
D gene: NA; V gene: TRBV28; clone size: many; J gene: TRBJ2-4; CDR3 protein: CASSPVRGNIQYF; CDR3 DNA: TGTGCCAGCAGCCCGGTTAGAGGGAACATTCAGTACTTC
D gene: TRBD1; V gene: TRBV7-2; clone size: many; J gene: TRBJ2-7; CDR3 protein: CASSSTGRRSSYEQYF; CDR3 DNA: TGTGCCAGCAGCTCGACAGGGCGTCGGAGCTCCTACGAGCAGTACTTC
D gene: NA; V gene: TRBV5-1; clone size: NA; J gene: TRBJ2-7; CDR3 protein: CASTRDSTSYEQYF; CDR3 DNA: TGCGCCAGCACCCGAGACAGTACCTCCTACGAGCAGTACTTC
D gene: NA; V gene: TRBV27; clone size: NA; J gene: TRBJ2-5; CDR3 protein: CASSFVQQIQETQYF; CDR3 DNA: TGTGCCAGCAGTTTCGTTCAGCAGATACAAGAGACCCAGTACTTC
D gene: NA; V gene: TRBV2; clone size: many; J gene: TRBJ1-2; CDR3 protein: CASRSWVDGYTF; CDR3 DNA: TGTGCCAGCAGATCCTGGGTTGATGGCTACACCTTC
D gene: NA; V gene: TRBV11-2; clone size: NA; J gene: TRBJ2-7; CDR3 protein: CASSPSNGLASYEQYF; CDR3 DNA: TGTGCCAGCAGCCCTTCGAATGGACTCGCTAGCTACGAGCAGTACTTC
D gene: NA; V gene: TRBV3-1; clone size: few; J gene: TRBJ2-4; CDR3 protein: CASSQEGEGQTKNIQYF; CDR3 DNA: TGTGCCAGCAGCCAAGAAGGCGAAGGTCAAACCAAAAACATTCAGTACTTC
D gene: NA; V gene: TRBV27; clone size: NA; J gene: TRBJ1-3; CDR3 protein: CASSLTYKVSGNTIYF; CDR3 DNA: TGTGCCAGCAGTTTAACCTACAAGGTCTCTGGAAACACCATATATTTT
D gene: TRBD1; V gene: TRBV6-1; clone size: many; J gene: TRBJ1-5; CDR3 protein: CASNRQGAGNQPQHF; CDR3 DNA: TGTGCCAGCAACCGACAGGGGGCAGGCAATCAGCCCCAGCATTTT
D gene: TRBD1; V gene: TRBV27; clone size: once; J gene: TRBJ1-2; CDR3 protein: CASSKTRQGGYGYTF; CDR3 DNA: TGTGCCAGCAGCAAGACTCGACAGGGAGGCTATGGCTACACCTTC
D gene: TRBD2; V gene: TRBV11-1; clone size: NA; J gene: TRBJ2-2; CDR3 protein: CASSSPGLAGGGELFF; CDR3 DNA: TGTGCCAGCAGCTCCCCTGGACTAGCGGGAGGCGGGGAGCTGTTTTTT
D gene: NA; V gene: TRBV20-1; clone size: few; J gene: TRBJ1-4; CDR3 protein: CSARGREKLFF; CDR3 DNA: TGCAGTGCTAGAGGAAGAGAAAAACTGTTTTTT
D gene: NA; V gene: TRBV14; clone size: once; J gene: TRBJ2-7; CDR3 protein: CASSRKIGTSSYEQYF; CDR3 DNA: TGTGCCAGCAGCCGGAAGATCGGGACATCATCCTACGAGCAGTACTTC
D gene: TRBD2; V gene: TRBV11-2; clone size: few; J gene: TRBJ2-7; CDR3 protein: CASSLGFGGRYYEQYF; CDR3 DNA: TGTGCCAGCAGCTTAGGCTTCGGCGGGAGGTACTACGAGCAGTACTTC
D gene: NA; V gene: TRBV29-1; clone size: NA; J gene: TRBJ2-7; CDR3 protein: CSGCTSSYKQYF; CDR3 DNA: TGCAGCGGATGCACTAGCTCCTACAAGCAGTACTTC
D gene: NA; V gene: TRBV7-9; clone size: NA; J gene: TRBJ2-7; CDR3 protein: CASSFENEQYF; CDR3 DNA: TGTGCCAGCAGCTTTGAAAACGAGCAGTACTTC
D gene: TRBD1; V gene: TRBV27; clone size: many; J gene: TRBJ2-7; CDR3 protein: CASSQYRGWYEQYF; CDR3 DNA: TGTGCCAGCAGTCAATACAGGGGTTGGTACGAGCAGTACTTC
D gene: NA; V gene: TRBV6-1; clone size: many; J gene: TRBJ1-2; CDR3 protein: CASGGMDSMGFGGYTF; CDR3 DNA: TGTGCCAGCGGGGGAATGGACAGCATGGGGTTTGGTGGCTACACCTTC
D gene: NA; V gene: TRBV28; clone size: many; J gene: TRBJ2-2; CDR3 protein: CASSRNVGARNGELFF; CDR3 DNA: TGTGCCAGCAGTCGTAATGTGGGGGCCCGAAACGGGGAGCTGTTTTTT
D gene: NA; V gene: TRBV11-2; clone size: NA; J gene: TRBJ2-7; CDR3 protein: CASSFAGMQYF; CDR3 DNA: TGTGCCAGCAGCTTCGCGGGGATGCAGTACTTC
D gene: NA; V gene: TRBV12-3/TRBV12-4; clone size: many; J gene: TRBJ2-7; CDR3 protein: CASSYRTSYEQYF; CDR3 DNA: TGTGCCAGCAGTTACAGGACCTCCTACGAGCAGTACTTC
D gene: NA; V gene: TRBV28; clone size: many; J gene: TRBJ1-3; CDR3 protein: CASSSTHAFPGNTIYF; CDR3 DNA: TGTGCCAGCAGTTCTACGCACGCCTTTCCTGGAAACACCATATATTTT
D gene: TRBD1; V gene: TRBV28; clone size: many; J gene: TRBJ1-1; CDR3 protein: CASRARTGYSEAFF; CDR3 DNA: TGTGCCAGCAGGGCCCGGACAGGGTACTCTGAAGCTTTCTTT
D gene: TRBD1; V gene: TRBV20-1; clone size: few; J gene: TRBJ2-7; CDR3 protein: CSAPHLLNRGPPYYEQYF; CDR3 DNA: TGCAGTGCTCCCCACCTCCTAAACAGGGGACCCCCCTACTACGAGCAGTACTTC
D gene: NA; V gene: TRBV7-9; clone size: few; J gene: TRBJ1-6; CDR3 protein: CASSPAGGSYNSPLHF; CDR3 DNA: TGTGCCAGCAGCCCCGCGGGGGGCTCCTATAATTCACCCCTCCACTTT
D gene: TRBD1; V gene: TRBV6-1; clone size: many; J gene: TRBJ1-2; CDR3 protein: CASSRTGIRGYTF; CDR3 DNA: TGTGCCAGCAGTAGGACAGGGATACGGGGCTACACCTTC
D gene: NA; V gene: TRBV6-1; clone size: few; J gene: TRBJ2-4; CDR3 protein: CASSASGHIAKNIQYF; CDR3 DNA: TGTGCCAGCAGTGCATCGGGACACATAGCCAAAAACATTCAGTACTTC
D gene: TRBD1; V gene: TRBV28; clone size: many; J gene: TRBJ2-7; CDR3 protein: CASRTRGPSSYEQYF; CDR3 DNA: TGTGCCAGCAGGACGAGGGGGCCGAGCTCCTACGAGCAGTACTTC
D gene: TRBD2; V gene: TRBV10-3; clone size: NA; J gene: TRBJ2-1; CDR3 protein: CAVSQHGTSGKVSYNEQFF; CDR3 DNA: TGTGCCGTCAGTCAACACGGGACTAGCGGGAAAGTTTCGTACAATGAGCAGTTCTTC
D gene: TRBD1; V gene: TRBV6-1; clone size: many; J gene: TRBJ1-5; CDR3 protein: CASRSRDRGNQPQHF; CDR3 DNA: TGTGCCAGCAGATCCCGGGACAGGGGGAATCAGCCCCAGCATTTT
D gene: NA; V gene: TRBV2; clone size: NA; J gene: TRBJ2-2; CDR3 protein: CALFRPLSGELFF; CDR3 DNA: TGTGCGCTGTTCCGCCCCTTATCCGGGGAGCTGTTTTTT
D gene: TRBD2; V gene: TRBV6-2/TRBV6-3; clone size: NA; J gene: TRBJ2-3; CDR3 protein: CASSFGLAGGEDTQYF; CDR3 DNA: TGTGCCAGCAGTTTCGGTCTAGCGGGAGGGGAAGATACGCAGTATTTT
D gene: NA; V gene: TRBV28; clone size: NA; J gene: TRBJ1-2; CDR3 protein: CASIFNYGYTF; CDR3 DNA: TGTGCCAGTATCTTTAACTATGGCTACACCTTC
D gene: NA; V gene: TRBV7-9; clone size: few; J gene: TRBJ2-7; CDR3 protein: CASCGESPYEQYF; CDR3 DNA: TGTGCCAGCTGCGGGGAGTCCCCCTACGAGCAGTACTTC
D gene: TRBD2; V gene: TRBV3-1; clone size: NA; J gene: TRBJ2-7; CDR3 protein: CASSRRLAGVAEQYF; CDR3 DNA: TGTGCCAGCAGCCGCCGACTAGCGGGAGTGGCCGAGCAGTACTTC
D gene: TRBD2; V gene: TRBV9; clone size: NA; J gene: TRBJ2-7; CDR3 protein: CASSLGVGLADPSYEQYF; CDR3 DNA: TGTGCCAGCAGCCTAGGTGTGGGACTAGCGGACCCCTCCTACGAGCAGTACTTC
D gene: NA; V gene: TRBV28; clone size: many; J gene: TRBJ2-5; CDR3 protein: CASTMAEETQYF; CDR3 DNA: TGTGCCAGCACAATGGCAGAAGAGACCCAGTACTTC
D gene: NA; V gene: TRBV12-3/TRBV12-4; clone size: many; J gene: TRBJ1-2; CDR3 protein: CASSNRANYGYTF; CDR3 DNA: TGTGCCAGCAGTAATAGAGCTAACTATGGCTACACCTTC
D gene: NA; V gene: TRBV9; clone size: many; J gene: TRBJ1-5; CDR3 protein: CASSADSNQPQHF; CDR3 DNA: TGTGCCAGCTCAGCGGACAGCAATCAGCCCCAGCATTTT
D gene: NA; V gene: TRBV27; clone size: many; J gene: TRBJ2-2; CDR3 protein: CASTDLGPNTGELFF; CDR3 DNA: TGTGCCAGCACCGACCTAGGGCCTAACACCGGGGAGCTGTTTTTT
D gene: NA; V gene: TRBV7-9; clone size: many; J gene: TRBJ1-1; CDR3 protein: CASSLINTEAFF; CDR3 DNA: TGTGCCAGCAGCCTTATAAACACTGAAGCTTTCTTT
D gene: NA; V gene: TRBV3-1; clone size: NA; J gene: TRBJ1-1; CDR3 protein: CASSQDRAGSTEAFF; CDR3 DNA: TGTGCCAGCAGCCAAGATCGAGCGGGGAGTACTGAAGCTTTCTTT
D gene: NA; V gene: TRBV7-7; clone size: many; J gene: TRBJ2-7; CDR3 protein: CASSPGPISYEQYF; CDR3 DNA: TGTGCTAGCAGCCCTGGACCCATATCCTACGAGCAGTACTTC
D gene: NA; V gene: TRBV6-1; clone size: NA; J gene: TRBJ1-2; CDR3 protein: CASRPWGTNYGYTF; CDR3 DNA: TGTGCCAGCAGGCCCTGGGGCACTAACTATGGCTACACCTTC